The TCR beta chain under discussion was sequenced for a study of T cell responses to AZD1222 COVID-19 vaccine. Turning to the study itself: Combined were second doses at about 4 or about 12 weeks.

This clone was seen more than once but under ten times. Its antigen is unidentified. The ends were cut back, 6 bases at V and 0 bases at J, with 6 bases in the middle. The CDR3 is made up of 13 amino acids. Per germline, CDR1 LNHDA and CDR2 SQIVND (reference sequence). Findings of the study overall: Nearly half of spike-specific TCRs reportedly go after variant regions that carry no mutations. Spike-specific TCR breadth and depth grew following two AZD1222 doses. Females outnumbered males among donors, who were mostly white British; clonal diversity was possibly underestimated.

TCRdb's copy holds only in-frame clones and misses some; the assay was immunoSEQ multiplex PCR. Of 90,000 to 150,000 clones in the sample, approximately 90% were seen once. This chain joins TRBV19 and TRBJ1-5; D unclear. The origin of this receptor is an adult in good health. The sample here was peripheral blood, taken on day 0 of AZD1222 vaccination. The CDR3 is CASSLNSNQPQHF. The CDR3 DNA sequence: TGTGCCAGTAGCCTTAATAGCAATCAGCCCCAGCATTTT.